This TCR beta chain was captured by sequencing in a study of blood T cell repertoires in COVID-19 (dated by TCRdb to the early 2020s). With regard to the full study: The collaborator samples originated in the United States, Italy and Spain and spanned the acute and convalescent phases of COVID-19. The material from the prospective study consisted of cDNA or gDNA derived from T cells, B-cell-depleted T cells, or PBMCs. Subjects who had been exposed to COVID-19, were actively infected with it, or had recovered from it provided the deeply sampled blood TCRbeta repertoires that made up the dataset. The repertoires were made available in a free public database intended to serve as a resource for research on the immune response to SARS-CoV-2. The samples were drawn from two sources: the first 160 participants of the ongoing ImmuneRACE study, and over 1,000 subjects contributed by 6 global collaborators. Sample metadata almost always included a de-identified subject ID, COVID-19 status, age in years and sex. Where available, HLA class I and class II types were taken from metadata supplied by the sample provider and were not determined by assay-based typing. The paper's findings and limits, for the study overall: Clinical and demographic metadata were provided uncurated, with the amount varying by source and participant.

The V end gives up 5 bases and the J end 2 bases, leaving 9 bases in the junction not matched to a gene. CDR1 is given as SGHTA and CDR2 as FQGNSA, both from the germline V gene. The CDR3 contains 15 residues, cysteine and phenylalanine counted. Only the CDR3 part of the read is kept: 45 bases, read in frame from the first base. Whole blood was collected in K2EDTA tubes by collaborating institutions according to the institutions' own protocols. For TCRbeta analysis, collaborators shipped samples as frozen whole blood, isolated PBMCs, or DNA extracted from either of those sample types. Regarding this clone: The clone's antigen remains unknown. Per-nucleotide qualities are absent, and no much larger clonotype sits a single base away.

TCRbeta CDR3 regions were amplified from genomic DNA using the immunoSEQ Assay, a bias-controlled multiplex PCR. The original methods were these. Within the assay, amplification of reference gene primers was used to estimate how many nucleated cells each sample contained. To quantify the absolute abundance of each unique TCRbeta CDR3 rearrangement, sequence reads were collapsed and filtered. For each sample, productive Simpson clonality was calculated by taking the square root of Simpson's diversity index across productive rearrangements. In TCRdb, the immuneACCESS table is reduced to in-frame sequences with V and J assigned. These tables do not hold every clone; where another copy was compared, an unresolved V gene accounts for under half, and the others remain unexplained. The D gene and trimming were derived from the DNA, and the V and J assignments and clone size from that table. Across this sample there are 72,000 or so clones, with 75% to 90% seen only once. In total, the top ten clones hold roughly 35% of the sample.

The TCR comes from a woman over 75 with active or convalescent COVID-19. The sample consisted of peripheral blood. The sequence is built from TRBV7-2 and TRBJ2-7, with 7 bases aligning to TRBD1. The CDR3 region: CASSQSTGSPYEQYF. Read as DNA, the sequence is TGTGCCAGCAGCCAATCGACAGGGTCCCCCTACGAGCAGTACTTC.